Each of the 12 T cell receptor beta chains below was sequenced from the same sample in a study of blood T cells in healthy people across ages. Primed by a sample-barcoded 5' primer and a J-beta primer mix, a second PCR proceeded for about 6 to 11 cycles. TCRdb re-called the 5' RACE reads with MiXCR, one entry per CDR3 protein. Among fewer than 1,000,000 distinct CDR3 sequences listed, under 45% were seen once. Sequenced material: blood. The receptors derive from a man aged 55 to 69 in good health.

The chain uses TRBV12-3 or TRBV12-4 and TRBJ2-7; D is possibly TRBD2 (5 bases). The end of the DNA aligns better with TRBJ2-5, so the J call may be wrong. The CDR3 covers 16 residues. The CDR3 here is CASSPSYGGGRETQYF. Written as DNA, the CDR3 is TGTGCCAGCAGTCCGAGCTACGGAGGAGGCCGGGAGACCCAGTACTTC.

The V call is TRBV2, the J call TRBJ2-3, with 9 bases matching TRBD1. The CDR3 is 16 amino acids. The V and J ends lost 0 bases and 5 bases, in that order; junction bases with no gene match: 6. Looked up from germline, CDR1 is SNHLY and CDR2 is FYNNEI. This CDR3 reads CASSEASGTGRDTQYF. CDR3 bases: TGTGCCAGCAGTGAAGCGTCCGGGACAGGGCGAGATACGCAGTATTTT.

This clonotype was detected only once. This chain connects TRBV7-2 to TRBJ2-7, with D maybe TRBD2 (6 bases). This CDR3 comprises 15 residues. V was shortened by 6 bases and J by 4 bases, with 19 bases between the two germline ends. Germline lookup yields CDR1 SGHTA and CDR2 FQGNSA. CDR3 nucleotide sequence: TGTGCCAGCAGTCAACATCTAGGGGCGGGATACGAGCAGTACTTC. Translating gives CASSQHLGAGYEQYF.

This clonotype was picked up many times. The V call is TRBV3-1, the J call TRBJ2-5, with D unresolved. Trimming removed 2 bases at V and 2 bases at J, with 9 bases between. The length of the CDR3 is 14 residues. Per the germline V gene, CDR1 is LGHDT and CDR2 is YNNKEL (reference sequence). CDR3: CASSQSEAQETQYF. CDR3 bases: TGTGCCAGCAGCCAAAGTGAGGCTCAAGAGACCCAGTACTTC.

This clonotype was detected only a few times. The rearrangement uses TRBV30 and TRBJ2-6, with D hard to call. Germline-derived CDR1 and CDR2 are GTSNPN and SVGIG (reference sequence). The length of the CDR3 is 14 residues. Trimming pared 0 bases from V and 0 bases from J, leaving 3 bases between. This CDR3 is CAWSVLSGANVLTF. The CDR3 region has the DNA TGTGCCTGGAGTGTACTCTCTGGGGCCAACGTCCTGACTTTC.

The sample holds a few counts of this clonotype. The CDR3 loop is CASSPGQSEAFF. The CDR3 nucleotides read TGTGCCAGCAGCCCGGGACAGAGTGAAGCTTTCTTT. This chain links TRBV6-2 or TRBV6-3 with TRBJ1-1; 7 bases agree with TRBD1. CDR3 length equals 12 residues. Trimming cost V 6 bases and J 7 bases; bases outside gene matches: 5. From germline, CDR1 is MNHEY and CDR2 SVGEGT.

This sequence joins TRBV28 and TRBJ1-2; D uncertain. V lost 10 bases and J 8 bases, leaving 17 bases between the germline ends. Germline V lookup: CDR1 MDHEN, CDR2 SYDVKM. The CDR3 extends over 12 amino acids. CDR3 in DNA: TGTGCCACCCTTAGGGAACCCCAGGGCTACACCTTC. This codes for CATLREPQGYTF.

The V and J genes are TRBV30 and TRBJ2-7, with TRBD1 matching 7 bases. Germline CDR1 reads GTSNPN; CDR2 reads SVGIG (reference sequence). V shed 2 bases and J 2 bases; nucleotides not matched to a gene: 3. There are 13 residues in the CDR3. CDR3 protein: CAWSTTGPYEQYF. The CDR3 DNA reads as TGTGCCTGGAGTACGACAGGGCCCTACGAGCAGTACTTC.

There are a few counts of this clonotype. V usage is TRBV10-3 and J usage is TRBJ2-4; TRBD2 aligns across 11 bases. The CDR3 covers 15 residues. Per germline, CDR1 ENHRY and CDR2 SYGVKD. J lost 4 bases, V lost 3 bases, and 2 bases had no gene match. The CDR3, as DNA: TGTGCCATCAGTGATTCTAGCGGGGGGAAAAACATTCAGTACTTC. Its translation: CAISDSSGGKNIQYF.

As for this clonotype: At one end the junction does not follow the germline gene, possibly because of a read error. The chain uses TRBV5-6 and TRBJ1-1; TRBD1 might be the D (6 bases). The length of the CDR3 is 13 residues. Germline CDR1 SGHDT, CDR2 YYEEEE. The CDR3 DNA sequence: TGTGTCAGCAGCCCCCCAGGGGCCACTGAAGCTTTCTTT. This sequence encodes CVSSPPGATEAFF.

The V and J genes are TRBV27 and TRBJ2-5; 11 nucleotides line up with TRBD2. The length of the CDR3 is 16 residues. Unmatched junction bases numbered 16, after V lost 5 bases and J lost 11 bases. Germline CDR1 reads MNHEY; CDR2 reads SMNVEV (reference sequence). The DNA for the CDR3 is TGTGCCAGCAGTGTTTTAACTAGCGGGGGCCCCAATGAGCAGTACTTC. This sequence encodes CASSVLTSGGPNEQYF.

This clonotype was seen only once. CDR3 sequence reads: CASSLPPGQGNNEQYF. The CDR3 bases are TGTGCCAGCAGCTTACCGCCGGGACAGGGGAACAATGAGCAGTACTTC. The chain combines TRBV11-3 with TRBJ2-1, with 10 bases lining up with TRBD1. Near its end, the DNA agrees better with TRBJ2-7, so the J call may be wrong. CDR1 is SGHNT and CDR2 is YENEEA in the germline V gene. CDR3 size: 16 residues.